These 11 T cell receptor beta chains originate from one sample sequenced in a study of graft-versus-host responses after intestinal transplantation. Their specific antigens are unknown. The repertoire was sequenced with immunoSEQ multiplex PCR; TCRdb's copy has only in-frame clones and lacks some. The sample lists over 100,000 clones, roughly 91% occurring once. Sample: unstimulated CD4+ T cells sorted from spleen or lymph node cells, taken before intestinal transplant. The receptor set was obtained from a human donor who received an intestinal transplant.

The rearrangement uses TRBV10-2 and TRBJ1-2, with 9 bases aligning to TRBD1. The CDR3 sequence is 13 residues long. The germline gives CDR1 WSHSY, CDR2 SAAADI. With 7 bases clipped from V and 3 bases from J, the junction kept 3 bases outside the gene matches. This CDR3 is CASNRQGDYGYTF. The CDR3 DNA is TGCGCCAGCAATAGACAGGGGGACTATGGCTACACCTTC.

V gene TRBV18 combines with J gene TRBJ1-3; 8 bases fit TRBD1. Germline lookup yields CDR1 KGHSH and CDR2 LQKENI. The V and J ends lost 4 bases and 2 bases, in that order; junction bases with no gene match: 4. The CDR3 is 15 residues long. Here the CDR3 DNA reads TGTGCCAGCTCACTGGGACAGGACCCTGGAAACACCATATATTTT. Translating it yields CASSLGQDPGNTIYF.

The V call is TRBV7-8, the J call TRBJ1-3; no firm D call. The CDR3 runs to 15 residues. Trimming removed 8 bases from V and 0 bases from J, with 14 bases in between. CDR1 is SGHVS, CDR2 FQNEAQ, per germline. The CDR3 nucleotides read TGTGCCAGCCAAGAATCCCCAGACTCTGGAAACACCATATATTTT. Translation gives CASQESPDSGNTIYF.

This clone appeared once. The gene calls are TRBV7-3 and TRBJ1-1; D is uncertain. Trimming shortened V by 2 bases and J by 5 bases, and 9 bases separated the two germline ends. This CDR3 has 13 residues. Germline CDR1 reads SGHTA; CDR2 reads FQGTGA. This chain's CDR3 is CASSLWASTEAFF. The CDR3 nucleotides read TGTGCCAGCAGCTTATGGGCGTCGACTGAAGCTTTCTTT.

The CDR3 protein is CASSLSRGYTF. The DNA for the CDR3 is TGTGCCAGCAGTTTAAGCAGGGGCTACACCTTC. The chain recombines TRBV28 with TRBJ1-2; unclear D gene. Germline assignment: CDR1 MDHEN and CDR2 SYDVKM. The CDR3 extends over 11 amino acids. V was pared by 2 bases and J by 8 bases, with 6 bases between.

CDR3 in amino acids: CASSYGGKETQYF. The DNA for the CDR3 is TGTGCCAGCAGTTATGGGGGGAAGGAGACCCAGTACTTC. The chain employs TRBV6-6 and TRBJ2-5; D might be TRBD2 (6 bases). The CDR3 sequence is 13 residues long. Trimming cost V 3 bases and J 5 bases, with 10 bases left between them. CDR1 is MNHNY and CDR2 is SVGAGI in the germline V gene (reference sequence).

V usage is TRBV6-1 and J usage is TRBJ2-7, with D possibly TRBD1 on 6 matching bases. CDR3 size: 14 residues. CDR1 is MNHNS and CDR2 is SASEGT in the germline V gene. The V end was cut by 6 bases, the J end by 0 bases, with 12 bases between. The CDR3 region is CASSQGGFSYEQYF. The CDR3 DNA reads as TGTGCCAGCAGCCAAGGGGGTTTCTCCTACGAGCAGTACTTC.

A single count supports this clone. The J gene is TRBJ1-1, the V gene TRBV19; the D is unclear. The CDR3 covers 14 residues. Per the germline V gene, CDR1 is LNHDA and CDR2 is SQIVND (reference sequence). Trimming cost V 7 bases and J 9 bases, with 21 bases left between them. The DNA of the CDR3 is TGTGCCAGTACCCGGAGATTCGATGTTCGGCAAGCTTTCTTT. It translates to CASTRRFDVRQAFF.

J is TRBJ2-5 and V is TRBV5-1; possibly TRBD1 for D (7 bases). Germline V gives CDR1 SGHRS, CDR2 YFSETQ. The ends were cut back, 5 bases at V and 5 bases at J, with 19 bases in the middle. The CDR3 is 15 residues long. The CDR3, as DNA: TGCGCCAGCAGTTCCTTCGGAGGGGGCGAGGAGACCCAGTACTTC. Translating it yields CASSSFGGGEETQYF.

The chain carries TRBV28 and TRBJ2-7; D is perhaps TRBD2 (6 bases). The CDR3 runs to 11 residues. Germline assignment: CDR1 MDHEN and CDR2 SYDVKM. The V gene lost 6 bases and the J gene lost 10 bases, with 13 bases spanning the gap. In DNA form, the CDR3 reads TGTGCCAGCAGCCTAGGGAGGATACAGTACTTC. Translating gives CASSLGRIQYF.

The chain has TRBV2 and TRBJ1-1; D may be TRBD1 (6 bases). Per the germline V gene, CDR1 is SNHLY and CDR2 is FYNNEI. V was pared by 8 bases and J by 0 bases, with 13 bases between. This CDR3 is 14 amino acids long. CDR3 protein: CASAPDSVNTEAFF. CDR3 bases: TGTGCCAGCGCCCCGGACAGTGTGAACACTGAAGCTTTCTTT.